This is a list of T cell receptor beta chains from one sample in a study of persistence of HIV-infected CD4 T cells. The assay was immunoSEQ multiplex PCR, and TCRdb's table has in-frame clones only and misses some. The repertoire has about 40,000 clones, about 80% of them found once; the top ten carry around 14%. No antigen has been identified for these receptors. Sequences were derived from CD4+ T cells sorted from PBMCs after approximately 19-hour stimulation, sampled from a patient who received antiretroviral therapy. The receptors stem from an adult man with HIV who was CMV-seropositive. The CDR3 runs from the conserved cysteine through the conserved F or W. Each record gives: D gene, clone size, J gene, V gene, CDR3 DNA, CDR3 protein. The D gene is left open where the match is weak. A row's size may be missing; if present it is once, few, many or a size class.

-,-,TRBJ1-2,TRBV10-1,TGCGCCAGCAGTGGTTCGAGGGGGTATGGCTACACCTTC,CASSGSRGYGYTF
-,-,TRBJ2-2,TRBV4-1,TGCGCCAGCAGCCAAGACAGACTTAACACCGGGGAGCTGTTTTTT,CASSQDRLNTGELFF
-,once,TRBJ2-7,TRBV30,TGTGCCTGGGGGCGGGCAGGCTCCTACGAGCAGTACTTC,CAWGRAGSYEQYF
-,-,TRBJ1-3,TRBV5-1,TGCGCCAGCAGCTTGGGCTGGGGATCGGGTGGAAACACCATATATTTT,CASSLGWGSGGNTIYF
TRBD2,-,TRBJ2-7,TRBV5-8,TGTGCCAGCAGCTTGGTTCGAGCGGGAGCTCAGCAGTACTTC,CASSLVRAGAQQYF
-,few,TRBJ1-1,TRBV6-5,TGTGCCAGCAGCCGGAACACTGAAGCTTTCTTT,CASSRNTEAFF
-,few,TRBJ1-1,TRBV9,TGTGCCAGCAGCGTGATGAGGGGGTCTGAAGCTTTCTTT,CASSVMRGSEAFF
TRBD1,few,TRBJ1-4,TRBV5-4,TGTGCCAGCACCTACTGGGGACAGGGTGGAGAAAAACTGTTTTTT,CASTYWGQGGEKLFF
TRBD1,few,TRBJ1-1,TRBV6-6,TGTGCCAGTATAACAGGGGTGAACACTGAAGCTTTCTTT,CASITGVNTEAFF
TRBD1,-,TRBJ2-1,TRBV3-1/TRBV3-2,TGTGCCAGCAGCGCGGACAGGGTTCGGTCGGCCTACAATGAGCAGTTCTTC,CASSADRVRSAYNEQFF
TRBD2,-,TRBJ2-7,TRBV28,TGTGCCAGCAGGGTAGCGGGATCGTCCTACGAGCAGTACTTC,CASRVAGSSYEQYF
-,few,TRBJ2-7,TRBV5-1,TGCGCCAGCAGCTTGGCCTATAGGGCAGGGGCCTACGAGCAGTACTTC,CASSLAYRAGAYEQYF
-,-,TRBJ2-7,TRBV5-1,TGCGCCAGCAGCTTGGAGATTGGCGGTTACGAGCAGTACTTC,CASSLEIGGYEQYF
-,-,TRBJ2-7,TRBV10-3,TGTGCCATCAGTTCCGCCTACGAGCAGTACTTC,CAISSAYEQYF
-,-,TRBJ2-2,TRBV7-9,TGTGCCAGCAGCTTAGCTCCCGTGAACACCGGGGAGCTGTTTTTT,CASSLAPVNTGELFF
-,-,TRBJ1-2,TRBV19,TGTGCCAGTAGTATCAAAGGTCTAAGGAATGACTATGGCTACACCTTC,CASSIKGLRNDYGYTF
TRBD2,-,TRBJ2-2,TRBV11-3,TGTGCCAGCAGAAGCGGGGGGCCTACGAACACCGGGGAGCTGTTTTTT,CASRSGGPTNTGELFF
-,once,TRBJ1-1,TRBV30,TGTGCCTGGAGTGTAACCCTCGGGGAGACTGAAGCTTTCTTT,CAWSVTLGETEAFF
-,-,TRBJ1-4,TRBV10-3,TGTGCCATCAGCAGACAGGCTGCAACTAATGAAAAACTGTTTTTT,CAISRQAATNEKLFF
-,once,TRBJ2-2,TRBV6-5,TGTGCCAGTAGTACTTACACCGGGGAGCTGTTTTTT,CASSTYTGELFF
TRBD2,few,TRBJ2-1,TRBV10-3,TGTGCCATCAGTGGGGGACTAGCGGACAATGAGCAGTTCTTC,CAISGGLADNEQFF
TRBD2,-,TRBJ2-2,TRBV10-3,TGTGCCATCAGTGAACGGACTAGCGGGGGCACCGGGGAGCTGTTTTTT,CAISERTSGGTGELFF
TRBD1,-,TRBJ1-1,TRBV29-1,TGCAGCGTTAAGGGACAGGGGGTGAACACTGAAGCTTTCTTT,CSVKGQGVNTEAFF
-,-,TRBJ2-5,TRBV19,TGTGCCAGTAGTATAGGGGAAGGAGAGACCCAGTACTTC,CASSIGEGETQYF
TRBD1,few,TRBJ2-5,TRBV6-6,TGTGCCAGCAGTTCGGACAGGGTCCAAGAGACCCAGTACTTC,CASSSDRVQETQYF
-,-,TRBJ1-1,TRBV19,TGTGCCAGTAGTATCCCGCCCACAGCTCCGAACACTGAAGCTTTCTTT,CASSIPPTAPNTEAFF